Listed below are T cell receptor beta chains from one sample, sequenced in a study of blood T cell repertoires in COVID-19. Assay used: immunoSEQ multiplex PCR; TCRdb lists only in-frame clones, some missing. The sample lists a few hundred thousand clones; roughly 80% were seen once. What was sequenced was peripheral blood. Source of these receptors: a woman aged 25 to 39 who had recovered from COVID-19. CDR3s include the opening cysteine and the closing phenylalanine or tryptophan. The D gene is left open where the match is weak. Clone size is not always given. Where it is, it says once, few, many or a class for expanded clones.

abundance,d_gene,j_gene,v_gene,CDR3aa,CDR3nt
NA,TRBD1,TRBJ2-5,TRBV10-3,CAINKGGFQETQYF,TGTGCCATCAATAAAGGGGGCTTCCAAGAGACCCAGTACTTC
few,NA,TRBJ2-6,TRBV28,CASSKGASSSGANVLTF,TGTGCCAGCAGCAAAGGGGCTAGTTCATCTGGGGCCAACGTCCTGACTTTC
few,TRBD2,TRBJ2-7,TRBV3-1/TRBV3-2,CASSQGVLAGLTPYEQYF,TGTGCCAGCAGCCAAGGGGTGCTAGCGGGGCTCACCCCCTACGAGCAGTACTTC
NA,NA,TRBJ2-3,TRBV21-1,CASSPKGVPDTQYF,TGTGCCAGCAGCCCCAAGGGGGTCCCTGATACGCAGTATTTT
NA,NA,TRBJ1-1,TRBV7-7,CASSPLQGRTEAFF,TGTGCCAGCAGCCCCCTACAGGGTCGAACTGAAGCTTTCTTT
few,NA,TRBJ2-7,TRBV19,CASSIARSPYEQYF,TGTGCCAGTAGTATCGCGCGGTCCCCCTACGAGCAGTACTTC
once,TRBD2,TRBJ2-5,TRBV29-1,CSVVELAGYQETQYF,TGCAGCGTTGTTGAGCTAGCGGGGTACCAAGAGACCCAGTACTTC
once,NA,TRBJ2-5,TRBV2,CASSEAQETQYF,TGTGCCAGCAGTGAAGCGCAGGAGACCCAGTACTTC
NA,NA,TRBJ1-1,TRBV15,CATSITVNTEAFF,TGTGCCACCAGCATCACAGTGAACACTGAAGCTTTCTTT
NA,NA,TRBJ1-5,TRBV19,CASSTPAGGNQPQHF,TGTGCCAGTAGTACCCCGGCAGGGGGCAATCAGCCCCAGCATTTT
NA,NA,TRBJ1-5,TRBV5-5,CASSRRESNQPQHF,TGTGCCAGCAGCAGACGGGAGAGCAATCAGCCCCAGCATTTT